These T cell receptor beta chains were read from a single sample in a study of blood T cell repertoires in COVID-19. This table comes from immunoSEQ multiplex PCR, and its TCRdb copy is limited to in-frame clones, with some not included. This sample has about 370,000 clones; around 91% occur once, and the top ten carry more than 0.8%. The specimen was PBMCs or T cells enriched from blood (not recorded which). Receptor source: a man aged 18-30 years who had recovered from COVID-19. Each CDR3 is given with its conserved first and last residue. A D gene is named only where the DNA matches it firmly. Rows may omit the clone size; those that give it use once, few, many or a size class.

J: TRBJ2-2
length: 19
D: NA
size: NA
V: TRBV28
DNA: TGTGCCAGCAGTCCAATTCCCCGGGGTGGTCCCGCGAACACCGGGGAGCTGTTTTTT
CDR3: CASSPIPRGGPANTGELFF

J: TRBJ2-3
length: 15
D: TRBD1
size: NA
V: TRBV9
DNA: TGTGCCAGCAGCCCTAGGGGGCTGGGCACAGATACGCAGTATTTT
CDR3: CASSPRGLGTDTQYF

J: TRBJ2-7
length: 17
D: TRBD1
size: NA
V: TRBV11-2
DNA: TGTGCCAGCAGCTTTTTTCCTGGGACAGGGGCCGTCTACGAGCAGTACTTC
CDR3: CASSFFPGTGAVYEQYF

J: TRBJ2-3
length: 16
D: TRBD2
size: NA
V: TRBV15
DNA: TGTGCCACCAGCAGATCCCGGACTAGCGGGATTGATACGCAGTATTTT
CDR3: CATSRSRTSGIDTQYF

J: TRBJ2-1
length: 23
D: TRBD2
size: NA
V: TRBV5-1
DNA: TGCGCCAGCAGCGTGGGGTGGTTTGGCAGCGGGGGGGCCGGACGAAGCTCCTACAATGAGCAGTTCTTC
CDR3: CASSVGWFGSGGAGRSSYNEQFF

J: TRBJ1-6
length: 13
D: NA
size: NA
V: TRBV30
DNA: TGTGCCTGGAGTCCAAGACAGAATTCACCCCTCCACTTT
CDR3: CAWSPRQNSPLHF

J: TRBJ1-5
length: 12
D: NA
size: NA
V: TRBV5-8
DNA: TGTGCCAGCAGCTTTAGTAATCAGCCCCAGCATTTT
CDR3: CASSFSNQPQHF

J: TRBJ1-4
length: 15
D: TRBD1
size: NA
V: TRBV19
DNA: TGTGCCAGTAGACGTTCTCAGGGGGCTGGTGAAAAACTGTTTTTT
CDR3: CASRRSQGAGEKLFF

J: TRBJ1-1
length: 15
D: NA
size: NA
V: TRBV19
DNA: TGTGCCAGTAGGCTCACCCACTATGAGAACACTGAAGCTTTCTTT
CDR3: CASRLTHYENTEAFF

J: TRBJ1-2
length: 13
D: NA
size: once
V: TRBV7-2
DNA: TGTGCCAGCCACATTGGGGGGGTGCACGGCTACACCTTC
CDR3: CASHIGGVHGYTF

J: TRBJ2-7
length: 24
D: TRBD2
size: NA
V: TRBV28
DNA: TGTGCCAGCAGAACCTTTTTGAGTCGCCGGCAAGCAGCCGGTGGAGCGGGAGAATCTCACGAGCAGTACTTC
CDR3: CASRTFLSRRQAAGGAGESHEQYF

J: TRBJ2-5
length: 15
D: TRBD2
size: NA
V: TRBV7-9
DNA: TGTGCCAGCAGAACGGGACTAGCAGATCAAGAGACCCAGTACTTC
CDR3: CASRTGLADQETQYF

J: TRBJ2-7
length: 13
D: NA
size: NA
V: TRBV21-1
DNA: TGTGCCGGGAAGCGGGGTGGAGCCTACGAGCAGTACTTC
CDR3: CAGKRGGAYEQYF